This TCR beta chain comes out of a study of blood T cell repertoires in COVID-19. Study overall: The United States, Italy and Spain provided the acute and convalescent COVID-19 samples. From T cells, B-cell-depleted T cells, or PBMCs came the material, which was cDNA or gDNA.

Participants were aged about 18 to 100 years from about 25 US areas. Per the original methods: Amplification of reference gene primers provided the estimated nucleated cell counts. Assay used: immunoSEQ multiplex PCR; TCRdb lists only in-frame clones, some missing. V and J calls and clone size follow that table, whereas D and trimming were derived from the DNA. Of over 200,000 clones listed, approximately 89% are singletons. Germline CDR1 MGHRA, CDR2 YSYEKL. This CDR3 has 12 residues. Trimming took off 3 bases at V and 7 bases at J, with 8 bases between the two ends. This receptor was identified in a young woman who had been exposed to COVID-19. V is TRBV4-1 and J is TRBJ2-3; D is ambiguous. The sample comprised PBMCs or T cells enriched from blood (not recorded which). The CDR3 is CASSHGSYTQYF. The CDR3 DNA is TGCGCCAGCAGCCACGGGTCTTATACGCAGTATTTT.